Below are 15 T cell receptor beta chains sequenced from a single sample in a study of shared clonotypes between healthy human individuals. The protocol was immunoSEQ multiplex PCR, while the TCRdb copy is restricted to in-frame clones and leaves out a portion. In the table there are roughly 770,000 clones, roughly 96% of which are singletons. CD45RO-negative CD8 cells positively selected for CCR7 made up the naive population, which excluded terminally differentiated effector memory CD45RA+ cells. The sequencing sample was made of naive CD8+ T cells sorted from blood. The receptors stem from a man aged 25 to 45 in good health.

The chain employs TRBV5-4 and TRBJ2-7, with D possibly matching TRBD1 (6 bases). The CDR3 extends over 12 amino acids. V was shortened by 6 bases and J by 6 bases, with 13 bases between the two germline ends. In germline, CDR1 is SGHNT, CDR2 YYREEE (reference sequence). The CDR3 protein is CASIGTSSEQYF. The CDR3 coding sequence is TGTGCCAGCATTGGGACATCTTCCGAGCAGTACTTC. Filled out from reference TRBV5-4 and TRBJ2-7, the complete variable domain reads ETGVTQSPTHLIKTRGQQVTLRCSSQSGHNTVSWYQQALGQGPQFIFQYYREEENGRGNFPPRFSGLQFPNYSSELNVNALELDDSALYLCASIGTSSEQYFGPGTRLTVT.

The chain couples TRBV4-1 to TRBJ1-1, with D possibly TRBD1 on 5 matching bases. CDR3 length: 15 residues. The V gene lost 2 bases and the J gene lost 5 bases, with 15 bases spanning the gap. The germline gives CDR1 MGHRA, CDR2 YSYEKL. Written as DNA, the CDR3 is TGCGCCAGCAGCCAATATCCTCAAGGGGAGACTGAAGCTTTCTTT. Translated, it gives CASSQYPQGETEAFF.

This clone was seen a single time. The V call is TRBV11-2, the J call TRBJ2-3; 7 bases align to TRBD2. Germline lookup yields CDR1 SGHAT and CDR2 FQNNGV. This CDR3 is 13 amino acids long. CDR3 region: CAWGGVPGDTQYF. The CDR3 bases are TGTGCTTGGGGGGGGGTCCCTGGAGATACGCAGTATTTT.

This clone has a single count. The chain couples TRBV11-2 to TRBJ2-3; 12 nucleotides match TRBD2. This CDR3 has 16 residues. The ends lost 4 bases at V and 6 bases at J; junction bases unmatched: 8. The germline V gene has CDR1 SGHAT and CDR2 FQNNGV. CDR3 residues: CASSSPRTSGKDTQYF. In DNA form, the CDR3 reads TGTGCCAGCAGCTCCCCTCGGACTAGCGGGAAGGATACGCAGTATTTT.

This clone was picked up one time. The chain is built from TRBV5-5 and TRBJ2-7, with 7 bases lining up with TRBD1. The CDR3 contains 18 residues. V lost 4 bases and J lost 3; bases outside the gene matches: 19. Germline V CDR1 and CDR2: SGHKS, YYEKEE (reference sequence). The DNA of the CDR3 is TGTGCCAGCAGCCCCTCAGGGACAGCTGATCGTCTTTACTACGAGCAGTACTTC. Protein: CASSPSGTADRLYYEQYF.

V usage is TRBV5-5 and J usage is TRBJ2-2, with D unresolved. CDR1 and CDR2 (germline): SGHKS, YYEKEE (reference sequence). Trimming shortened V by 0 bases and J by 1 base, and 4 bases separated the two germline ends. The CDR3 extends over 14 amino acids. CDR3: CASSLVGNTGELFF. Here the CDR3 DNA reads TGTGCCAGCAGCTTGGTGGGGAACACCGGGGAGCTGTTTTTT.

Here the CDR3 DNA reads TGCGCCAGCAGCTTGGCAGGGACAGGGCATGGAAACACCATATATTTT. As protein: CASSLAGTGHGNTIYF. V is TRBV5-1 and J is TRBJ1-3, with 9 bases matching TRBD1. The V gene's germline CDR1 is SGHRS and CDR2 YFSETQ. The CDR3 sequence is 16 residues long. Trimming removed 0 bases from V and 3 bases from J; junction bases left unmatched: 4.

The chain is built from TRBV7-9 and TRBJ2-2, with D perhaps matching TRBD2 (6 bases). The CDR3 is 16 residues long. CDR1 and CDR2 (germline): SEHNR, FQNEAQ (reference sequence). V was clipped by 0 bases and J by 7 bases, with 15 bases between them. The DNA of the CDR3 is TGTGCCAGCAGCTTAGCCCCGGGAGTGGCGTACGGGGAGCTGTTTTTT. It codes for CASSLAPGVAYGELFF.

This clone was found once. J is TRBJ2-7 and V is TRBV11-2; D is unresolved. This CDR3 comprises 13 residues. V lost 1 base and J lost 5, with 9 bases in between. CDR1 is SGHAT and CDR2 is FQNNGV in the germline V gene. As DNA, the CDR3 is TGTGCCAGCAGCTTAGGTCTTATCCACGAGCAGTACTTC. Its translation: CASSLGLIHEQYF.

The rearrangement joins TRBV29-1 to TRBJ1-2; D perhaps matches TRBD1 (6 bases). The CDR3 covers 12 residues. The germline V and J ends were trimmed by 5 bases and 7 bases, with 14 bases remaining between them. Per the germline V gene, CDR1 is SQVTM and CDR2 is ANQGSEA. CDR3 in DNA: TGCAGCGTTCGGAGACAGGATGGTGGCTACACCTTC. As protein: CSVRRQDGGYTF.

The chain is built from TRBV15 and TRBJ2-3; D is uncertain. The CDR3 runs to 12 residues. V lost 6 bases, J lost 7 bases, and 11 bases lay in between. CDR1 is LNHNV, CDR2 YYDKDF, per germline (reference sequence). The CDR3 coding sequence is TGTGCCACCAGTACCAGGAGATATACGCAGTATTTT. Its translation is CATSTRRYTQYF. Looking up the rest from reference TRBV15 and TRBJ2-3 gives the full variable domain: DAMVIQNPRYQVTQFGKPVTLSCSQTLNHNVMYWYQQKSSQAPKLLFHYYDKDFNNEADTPDNFQSRRPNTSFCFLDIRSPGLGDTAMYLCATSTRRYTQYFGPGTRLTVL.

V is TRBV10-2 and J is TRBJ2-2, with D possibly TRBD2 on 6 matching bases. The CDR3 extends over 18 amino acids. V was trimmed by 5 bases and J by 1 base, leaving 20 bases between them. The germline CDR1 and CDR2 sequences are WSHSY and SAAADI. CDR3 nucleotides: TGCGCCAGCAGTACCCCCCGGGAGATAGCTCTGAACACCGGGGAGCTGTTTTTT. Translation: CASSTPREIALNTGELFF.

J is TRBJ2-7 and V is TRBV5-5; the match to TRBD2 covers 8 bases. The V gene's germline CDR1 is SGHKS and CDR2 YYEKEE (reference sequence). The CDR3 spans 16 residues. Germline trimming cut 4 bases from V and 4 bases from J; bases unmatched to any gene: 13. The CDR3 protein is CASSLLIAGSSYEQYF. DNA of the CDR3: TGTGCCAGCAGCCTCCTTATAGCGGGAAGTTCGTACGAGCAGTACTTC.

The chain is built from TRBV5-6 and TRBJ2-7, with 8 bases that match TRBD2. With V trimmed by 4 bases and J by 3 bases, 3 bases remained unmatched. The CDR3 consists of 13 residues. Per germline, CDR1 SGHDT and CDR2 YYEEEE. CDR3 sequence (DNA): TGTGCCAGCAGCCACGGGGGGGACTACGAGCAGTACTTC. As protein: CASSHGGDYEQYF.

The chain employs TRBV30 and TRBJ2-7, with no clear D. In germline, CDR1 is GTSNPN, CDR2 SVGIG (reference sequence). The V end was cut by 3 bases, the J end by 2 bases, with 8 bases between. The CDR3 consists of 12 residues. The CDR3 here is CAWSQVTYEQYF. Here the CDR3 DNA reads TGTGCCTGGAGCCAAGTAACCTACGAGCAGTACTTC.